This T cell receptor beta chain was captured in a study of blood T cell repertoires in COVID-19. Trimming left V 0 bases short and J 4 bases short, with 9 bases between. CDR3 length: 15 residues. Germline V gene sequence: CDR1 MGHRA, CDR2 YSYEKL. Libraries were prepared by immunoSEQ multiplex PCR; TCRdb keeps only in-frame clonotypes and omits some of them. Here the sample spans about 210,000 clones, about four fifths being singletons. The rearrangement joins TRBV4-1 to TRBJ2-2; no clear D. The receptor was isolated from a middle-aged woman with active or convalescent COVID-19. Sequenced material: peripheral blood. Written as DNA, the CDR3 is TGCGCCAGCAGCCAAGAGGCTCGGGTCACCGGGGAGCTGTTTTTT. It codes for CASSQEARVTGELFF.